The 2 T cell receptor beta chains listed next were all sequenced from one sample in a study of T-cell reconstitution after alpha-beta-depleted transplantation in children. Construction of the TCRbeta library involved unique molecular identifiers. TCRdb re-called the PCR reads through MiXCR, storing one row per CDR3 protein. The data show fewer than 550,000 distinct CDR3 sequences, with 9.5% to 12% seen just once and 13% to 15% held by the top ten. Material: PBMCs, mostly from graft donor cells, obtained 180 days after TCRalphabeta/CD19-depleted stem cell transplant. The receptor source for this set is a female patient aged 2-10 years who had a stem cell transplant for aplastic anemia, so the T cells may come from the graft donor.

The sample holds a few counts of this clonotype. The V gene is TRBV6-2 or TRBV6-3, the J gene TRBJ2-3, with a weak D call TRBD2 (6 bases). This CDR3 spans 14 amino acids. The germline V and J ends were trimmed by 2 bases and 5 bases, with 11 bases remaining between them. CDR1 is MNHEY and CDR2 is SVGEGT in the germline V gene. The CDR3 DNA reads as TGTGCCAGCAGTTACGCGGGGAAGGGAGATACGCAGTATTTT. It encodes CASSYAGKGDTQYF.

The table lists this clonotype with a few counts. The CDR3 loop reads CAASTKQGAFQPQHF. The CDR3 DNA sequence: TGTGCCGCCTCTACAAAACAGGGGGCGTTTCAGCCCCAGCATTTT. The chain joins TRBV15 to TRBJ1-5; 9 bases line up with TRBD1. CDR3 length: 15 amino acids. V lost 11 bases to trimming and J lost 6 bases; unmatched junction nucleotides: 14. Germline V gene sequence: CDR1 LNHNV, CDR2 YYDKDF (reference sequence).